This T cell receptor (beta chain) was documented in a study of shared clonotypes between healthy human individuals. Study-level information: With ages of 18 to 49, the donors were a couple of women and a few men. Researchers assigned three CD4 naive, three CD4 memory, two CD8 naive and one CD8 memory plate to each donor. Study findings and constraints: Sequencing depth was a factor that was expected to affect clonotype sharing among donors.

Method: immunoSEQ multiplex PCR; TCRdb's copy keeps in-frame clones and lacks some. The table has over a million clones, approximately 98.5% seen once. Note on this clone: Antigen: not known.

CDR1 and CDR2 (germline): SGDLS, YYNGEE. The CDR3 has 17 amino acids. V gave up 2 bases and J gave up 3 bases; unmatched junction bases: 8. Sequencing used naive CD4+ T cells sorted from blood. Described subset: CD45RA+ positively selected. This receptor was obtained from a man aged 25 to 45 in good health. V usage is TRBV9 and J usage is TRBJ2-1; 10 positions agree with TRBD1. In nucleotides, the CDR3 is TGTGCCAGCAGCGTCTTAGGAGGGACAGGGGTCTACAATGAGCAGTTCTTC. Translation gives CASSVLGGTGVYNEQFF.